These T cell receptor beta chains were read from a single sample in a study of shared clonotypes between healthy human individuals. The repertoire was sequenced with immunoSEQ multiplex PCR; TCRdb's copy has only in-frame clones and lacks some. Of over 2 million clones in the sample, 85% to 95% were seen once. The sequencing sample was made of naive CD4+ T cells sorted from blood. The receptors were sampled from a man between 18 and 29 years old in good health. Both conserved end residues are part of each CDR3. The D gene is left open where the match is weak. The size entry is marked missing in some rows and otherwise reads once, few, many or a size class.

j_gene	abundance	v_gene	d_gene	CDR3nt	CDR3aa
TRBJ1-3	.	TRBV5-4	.	TGTGCCAGCAGTTTTGACAGTGGCTCTGGAAACACCATATATTTT	CASSFDSGSGNTIYF
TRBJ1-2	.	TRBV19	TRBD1	TGTGCCAGTAGGAGGGACAGGGGAGCCTATGGCTACACCTTC	CASRRDRGAYGYTF
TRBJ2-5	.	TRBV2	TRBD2	TGTGCCAGCAGTGTATTACTAGGGGCGGGGGTCCAAGAGACCCAGTACTTC	CASSVLLGAGVQETQYF
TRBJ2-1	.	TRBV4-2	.	TGTGCCAGCAGCCAAGGGGTGGCATATGAGCAGTTCTTC	CASSQGVAYEQFF
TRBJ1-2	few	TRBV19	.	TGTGCCAGTACCAAGAGAGGGAAATCGGGAGGCTACACCTTC	CASTKRGKSGGYTF
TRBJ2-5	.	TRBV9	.	TGTGCCAGCAGCTCTCGACCGGGCGGAGAGACCCAGTACTTC	CASSSRPGGETQYF
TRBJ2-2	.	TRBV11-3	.	TGTGCCAGCAGCCCCCGAACAGGGATCGGGGAGCTGTTTTTT	CASSPRTGIGELFF
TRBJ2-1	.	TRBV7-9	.	TGTGCCAGTCATCGTGAGCAGTTCTTC	CASHREQFF
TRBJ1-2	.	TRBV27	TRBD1	TGTGCCAGCAGTTGGGCCCCGGGACAGGGCTTCTATGGCTACACCTTC	CASSWAPGQGFYGYTF
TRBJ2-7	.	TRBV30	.	TGTGCCTGGAGTGTATCCCGGACGTCCAGGGAGCAGTACTTC	CAWSVSRTSREQYF
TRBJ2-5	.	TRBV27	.	TGTGCCAGCAGTTTAGGGCAACTTCAAGAGACCCAGTACTTC	CASSLGQLQETQYF
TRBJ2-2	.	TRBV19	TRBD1	TGTGCCAGTAGTGCCGGGACAGTAGTCGGGGAGCTGTTTTTT	CASSAGTVVGELFF
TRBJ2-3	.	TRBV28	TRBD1	TGTGCCAGCAGTCCAAGTCCCGGGACAGGGGGGGGAGATACGCAGTATTTT	CASSPSPGTGGGDTQYF